Each of the 20 T cell receptor beta chains below was sequenced from the same sample in a study of blood T cell repertoires in COVID-19. TCRdb's table, derived via immunoSEQ multiplex PCR, lists solely in-frame clones and lacks some. The sample contains 250,000 to 300,000 clones, about 90% of which appear only once. Sequencing was done on a sample of peripheral blood. The receptor set was obtained from a woman aged 55-69 years with COVID-19, enrolled during active disease.

The V and J genes are TRBV5-1 and TRBJ1-2; unclear D gene. The germline CDR1 and CDR2 sequences are SGHRS and YFSETQ. This CDR3 has 14 residues. The V gene lost 4 bases and the J gene lost 3 bases, with 13 bases spanning the gap. CDR3: CASSNEWRDYGYTF. The DNA for the CDR3 is TGCGCCAGCAGCAATGAGTGGAGGGACTATGGCTACACCTTC.

The chain carries TRBV10-3 and TRBJ1-1; no clear D gene. The CDR3 loop spans 15 amino acids. The V gene lost 0 bases and the J gene lost 1 base, with 9 bases spanning the gap. The germline V gene encodes CDR1 ENHRY and CDR2 SYGVKD. CDR3 amino acids: CAISESTPSNTEAFF. DNA for the CDR3: TGTGCCATCAGTGAGTCAACACCCTCGAACACTGAAGCTTTCTTT.

The chain employs TRBV4-3 and TRBJ1-2, with TRBD1 as a possible D gene (6 bases). CDR3 size: 13 residues. Germline CDR1 is LGHNA and CDR2 is YSLEER. V was pared by 6 bases and J by 8 bases, with 16 bases between. The CDR3 is CASSPRGAWGYTF. Written as DNA, the CDR3 is TGCGCCAGCAGTCCCCGGGGGGCTTGGGGCTACACCTTC.

V gene TRBV5-8 combines with J gene TRBJ1-2; tentatively, D is TRBD1 (5 bases). Germline-derived CDR1 and CDR2 are SGHTS and YDEGEE. V shed 5 bases and J shed 2 bases, with 22 bases lying between them. The CDR3 runs to 17 residues. CDR3: CASSPLGGKPGNYGYTF. CDR3 nucleotide sequence: TGTGCCAGCAGTCCCCTGGGAGGGAAACCAGGGAACTATGGCTACACCTTC.

The V call is TRBV3-1 (or the pseudogene TRBV3-2), the J call TRBJ2-1; D is undetermined. The V gene lost 4 bases and the J gene lost 6 bases, with 7 bases spanning the gap. Germline V lookup: CDR1 LGHDT, CDR2 YNNKEL (reference sequence). There are 12 residues in the CDR3. In DNA form, the CDR3 reads TGTGCCAGCAGCCCCGGGTCCAATGAGCAGTTCTTC. It encodes CASSPGSNEQFF.

V is TRBV10-1 and J is TRBJ2-6, with 11 bases aligning to TRBD1. After removal of 6 bases from V and 1 base from J, the junction contained 8 bases not matched to a gene. Germline CDR1 is WNHNN and CDR2 is SYGVQD (reference sequence). This CDR3 spans 18 amino acids. In DNA form, the CDR3 reads TGCGCCAGCAGCCCACCGGGACAGGGGGATTCTGGGGCCAACGTCCTGACTTTC. Translated: CASSPPGQGDSGANVLTF.

This clone was detected a few times. The gene calls are TRBV7-2 and TRBJ1-3; D not resolved. Trimming left V 5 bases short and J 2 bases short, with 7 bases between. CDR3 length equals 13 residues. CDR1 is SGHTA and CDR2 is FQGNSA in the germline V gene. CDR3 protein: CASSLPPGNTIYF. CDR3 nucleotide sequence: TGTGCCAGCAGCCTCCCCCCTGGAAACACCATATATTTT. The variable domain in full, with the rest retrieved from reference TRBV7-2 and TRBJ1-3, is GAGVSQSPSNKVTEKGKDVELRCDPISGHTALYWYRQSLGQGLEFLIYFQGNSAPDKSGLPSDRFSAERTGGSVSTLTIQRTQQEDSAVYLCASSLPPGNTIYFGEGSWLTVV.

The rearrangement uses TRBV7-2 and TRBJ2-3, with no clear D. Germline assignment: CDR1 SGHTA and CDR2 FQGNSA. The V end was cut by 5 bases, the J end by 6 bases, with 12 bases between. The CDR3 spans 13 residues. CDR3 in amino acids: CASSPFRMDTQYF. In DNA form, the CDR3 reads TGTGCCAGCAGCCCTTTCAGGATGGATACGCAGTATTTT.

The chain uses TRBV16 and TRBJ2-2; possibly TRBD2 for D (5 bases). Germline V CDR1 and CDR2: KGHSY, FQNENV. Trimming shortened V by 2 bases and J by 4 bases, and 17 bases separated the two germline ends. The CDR3 has 17 residues. This CDR3 is CASSQTSLVLLTGELFF. The CDR3 DNA reads TGTGCCAGCAGCCAAACCTCACTAGTGTTACTCACCGGGGAGCTGTTTTTT.

The gene calls are TRBV10-3 and TRBJ1-1; D perhaps matches TRBD1 (5 bases). Germline V gene data show CDR1 as ENHRY and CDR2 as SYGVKD. The CDR3 has 15 residues. With 0 bases removed from V and 1 base from J, the gap between germline ends came to 9 bases. The CDR3 coding sequence is TGTGCCATCAGTGAGTCGGCTCAGGGGAACACTGAAGCTTTCTTT. As protein: CAISESAQGNTEAFF.

The chain uses TRBV9 and TRBJ2-5; 8 nucleotides match TRBD2. J was trimmed by 2 bases and V by 4 bases; bases with no gene match: 7. CDR1 SGDLS and CDR2 YYNGEE come from the germline V gene. The CDR3 has 15 amino acids. The CDR3 DNA reads TGTGCCAGCAGCTTTGGCGGGGGGCCACAAGAGACCCAGTACTTC. This translates into CASSFGGGPQETQYF. The complete variable domain, with remaining parts taken from reference TRBV9 and TRBJ2-5, reads DSGVTQTPKHLITATGQRVTLRCSPRSGDLSVYWYQQSLDQGLQFLIQYYNGEERAKGNILERFSAQQFPDLHSELNLSSLELGDSALYFCASSFGGGPQETQYFGPGTRLLVL.

A few counts support this clone. The rearrangement links TRBV20-1 to TRBJ2-3; unclear D gene. CDR1 and CDR2 (germline): DFQATT, SNEGSKA (reference sequence). The CDR3 runs 13 residues. Trimming removed 3 bases at V and 12 bases at J, with 19 bases between. This CDR3 is CSASGARAGHQYF. For the CDR3, the DNA is TGCAGTGCTAGTGGAGCTCGCGCAGGTCATCAGTATTTT.

The chain couples TRBV7-2 to TRBJ1-2; possibly TRBD1 for D (5 bases). The length of the CDR3 is 16 residues. Germline CDR1 reads SGHTA; CDR2 reads FQGNSA. The V and J ends lost 5 bases and 0 bases respectively, with 16 bases between them. The CDR3 is CASSPRVREANYGYTF. CDR3 in DNA: TGTGCCAGCAGCCCCCGGGTCAGGGAGGCTAACTATGGCTACACCTTC.

This clone was recorded only once. The rearrangement joins TRBV5-4 to TRBJ1-1; 10 nucleotides match TRBD1. Germline CDR1 SGHNT, CDR2 YYREEE (reference sequence). The V and J ends lost 2 bases and 5 bases, in that order; junction bases with no gene match: 3. This CDR3 region has 14 residues. The CDR3 reads CASSFRTGGTEAFF. CDR3 coding DNA: TGTGCCAGCAGCTTCCGGACAGGGGGAACTGAAGCTTTCTTT.

The chain joins TRBV19 to TRBJ1-2, with 7 bases lining up with TRBD1. J was trimmed by 4 bases and V by 5 bases; bases with no gene match: 10. Germline CDR1 reads LNHDA; CDR2 reads SQIVND (reference sequence). The CDR3 totals 15 residues. The CDR3 loop reads CASSRGQDPAYGYTF. The CDR3 coding sequence is TGTGCCAGTAGTCGCGGACAGGACCCCGCCTATGGCTACACCTTC.

J is TRBJ1-6 and V is TRBV7-9; D remains ambiguous. The CDR3 contains 12 residues. Deletions cut 4 bases from V and 6 bases from J, with 4 bases between. CDR1 and CDR2 (germline): SEHNR, FQNEAQ (reference sequence). The CDR3 bases are TGTGCCAGCAGCTCGAGTAATTCACCCCTCCACTTT. Amino acids: CASSSSNSPLHF.

This chain links TRBV25-1 with TRBJ2-2, with 7 bases identical to TRBD2. The J segment lost 4 bases and the V segment lost 7 bases, leaving 3 bases of the junction unmatched. CDR3 length: 13 residues. CDR1 and CDR2 (germline): MGHDK, SYGVNS. The CDR3 sequence: CASNGLGTGELFF. CDR3 sequence (DNA): TGTGCCAGCAACGGACTAGGCACCGGGGAGCTGTTTTTT.

The chain has TRBV12-5 and TRBJ1-1; TRBD1 aligns across 7 bases. The V gene's germline CDR1 is LGHNT and CDR2 FRNRAP. The CDR3 totals 19 residues. V shed 0 bases and J 0 bases; nucleotides not matched to a gene: 13. The CDR3 region is CASGLVTGVGPLMNTEAFF. The CDR3, as DNA: TGTGCTAGTGGTTTGGTAACAGGGGTCGGCCCCTTAATGAACACTGAAGCTTTCTTT.

This clone was observed a single time. This chain connects TRBV7-9 to TRBJ2-3; 7 positions agree with TRBD2. The V gene end was trimmed by 5 bases and the J gene end by 6 bases; junction bases not matched to a gene: 14. The CDR3 sequence is 16 residues long. Germline loops: CDR1 SEHNR, CDR2 FQNEAQ (reference sequence). The CDR3 DNA follows: TGTGCCAGCAGCCCCCGGGTAGCGGGCGAGTTGGATACGCAGTATTTT. Its protein product is CASSPRVAGELDTQYF. Drawing the rest from reference TRBV7-9 and TRBJ2-3, the complete variable domain is DTGVSQNPRHKITKRGQNVTFRCDPISEHNRLYWYRQTLGQGPEFLTYFQNEAQLEKSRLLSDRFSAERPKGSFSTLEIQRTEQGDSAMYLCASSPRVAGELDTQYFGPGTRLTVL.

The chain joins TRBV19 to TRBJ2-1; the D gene is possibly TRBD1 (6 bases). With 3 bases removed from V and 0 bases from J, the gap between germline ends came to 9 bases. CDR1 is LNHDA, CDR2 SQIVND, per germline (reference sequence). The CDR3 totals 15 residues. The CDR3 region has the DNA TGTGCCAGTAGTATCGACAGGAGCTCCTACAATGAGCAGTTCTTC. Translated, it gives CASSIDRSSYNEQFF.